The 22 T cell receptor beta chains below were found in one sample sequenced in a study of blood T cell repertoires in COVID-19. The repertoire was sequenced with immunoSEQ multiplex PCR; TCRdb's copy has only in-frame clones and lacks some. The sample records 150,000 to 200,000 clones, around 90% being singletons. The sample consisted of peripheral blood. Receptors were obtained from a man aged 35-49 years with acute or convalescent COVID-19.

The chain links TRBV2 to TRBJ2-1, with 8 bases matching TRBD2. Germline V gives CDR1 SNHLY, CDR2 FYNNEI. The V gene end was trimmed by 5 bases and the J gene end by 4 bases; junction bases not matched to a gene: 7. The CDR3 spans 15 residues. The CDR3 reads CASSPAGGSYNEQFF. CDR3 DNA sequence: TGTGCCAGCAGTCCCGCGGGGGGTTCTTACAATGAGCAGTTCTTC.

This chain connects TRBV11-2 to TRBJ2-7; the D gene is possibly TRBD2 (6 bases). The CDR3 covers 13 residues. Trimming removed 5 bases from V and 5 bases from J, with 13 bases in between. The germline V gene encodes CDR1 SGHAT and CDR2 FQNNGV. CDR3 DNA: TGTGCCAGCAGCCCGCGGGGTAAGGACGAGCAGTACTTC. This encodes CASSPRGKDEQYF.

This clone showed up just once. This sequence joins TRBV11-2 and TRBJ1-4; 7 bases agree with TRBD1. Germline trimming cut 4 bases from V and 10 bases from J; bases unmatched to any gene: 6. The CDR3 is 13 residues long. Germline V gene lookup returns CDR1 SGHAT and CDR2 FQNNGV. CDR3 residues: CASSSSDRPKLFF. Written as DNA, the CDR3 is TGTGCCAGCAGCTCCTCGGACAGGCCAAAACTGTTTTTT.

For the CDR3, the DNA is TGTGCCAGTAGTATAGTGAAGGGGACTGAAGCTTTCTTT. Its translation is CASSIVKGTEAFF. The rearrangement links TRBV19 to TRBJ1-1; tentatively, D is TRBD1 (5 bases). The CDR3 has 13 amino acids. Deletions cut 1 base from V and 5 bases from J, with 8 bases between. Germline V gives CDR1 LNHDA, CDR2 SQIVND (reference sequence).

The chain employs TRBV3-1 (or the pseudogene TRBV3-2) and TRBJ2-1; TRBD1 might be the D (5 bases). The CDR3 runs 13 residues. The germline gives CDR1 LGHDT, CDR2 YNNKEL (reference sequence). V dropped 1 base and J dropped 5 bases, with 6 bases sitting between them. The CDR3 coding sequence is TGTGCCAGCAGCCAAGCAGGGAACAATGAGCAGTTCTTC. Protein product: CASSQAGNNEQFF.

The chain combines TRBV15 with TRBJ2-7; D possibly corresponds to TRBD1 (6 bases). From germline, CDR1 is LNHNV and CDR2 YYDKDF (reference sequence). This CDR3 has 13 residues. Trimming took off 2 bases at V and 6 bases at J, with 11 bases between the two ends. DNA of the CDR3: TGTGCCACCAGCAGACAGGGGAAAACCGAGCAGTACTTC. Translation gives CATSRQGKTEQYF. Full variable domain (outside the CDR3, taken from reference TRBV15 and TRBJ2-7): DAMVIQNPRYQVTQFGKPVTLSCSQTLNHNVMYWYQQKSSQAPKLLFHYYDKDFNNEADTPDNFQSRRPNTSFCFLDIRSPGLGDTAMYLCATSRQGKTEQYFGPGTRLTVT.

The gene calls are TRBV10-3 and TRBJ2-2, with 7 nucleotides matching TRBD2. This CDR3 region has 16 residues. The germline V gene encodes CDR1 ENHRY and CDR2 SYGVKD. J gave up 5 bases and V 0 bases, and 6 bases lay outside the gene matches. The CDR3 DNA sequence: TGTGCCATCAGTGAGTCCGGCAGGGAGGGTACCGGGGAGCTGTTTTTT. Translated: CAISESGREGTGELFF.

CDR3 in DNA: TGTGCCAGCAGCCCGAGCTACGAGCAGTACTTC. It specifies CASSPSYEQYF. The rearrangement uses TRBV7-8 and TRBJ2-7; D gene ambiguous. The CDR3 sequence is 11 residues long. V was trimmed by 5 bases and J by 3 bases, leaving 5 bases between them. Looked up from germline, CDR1 is SGHVS and CDR2 is FQNEAQ. Filled out from reference TRBV7-8 and TRBJ2-7, the complete variable domain reads GAGVSQSPRYKVAKRGQDVALRCDPISGHVSLFWYQQALGQGPEFLTYFQNEAQLDKSGLPSDRFFAERPEGSVSTLKIQRTQQEDSAVYLCASSPSYEQYFGPGTRLTVT.

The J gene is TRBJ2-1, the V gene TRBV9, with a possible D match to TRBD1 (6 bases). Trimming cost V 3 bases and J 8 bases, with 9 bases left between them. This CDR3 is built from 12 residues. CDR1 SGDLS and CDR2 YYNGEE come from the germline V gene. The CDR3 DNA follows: TGTGCCAGCAGCGCTTACAGGGATGAGCAGTTCTTC. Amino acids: CASSAYRDEQFF.

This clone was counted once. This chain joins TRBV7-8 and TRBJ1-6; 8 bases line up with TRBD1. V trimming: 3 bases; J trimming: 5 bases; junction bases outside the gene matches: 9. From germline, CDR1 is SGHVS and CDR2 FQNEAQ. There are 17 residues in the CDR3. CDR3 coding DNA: TGTGCCAGCAGCTTCGTTCTTGGACAGGGCAATAATTCACCCCTCCACTTT. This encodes CASSFVLGQGNNSPLHF.

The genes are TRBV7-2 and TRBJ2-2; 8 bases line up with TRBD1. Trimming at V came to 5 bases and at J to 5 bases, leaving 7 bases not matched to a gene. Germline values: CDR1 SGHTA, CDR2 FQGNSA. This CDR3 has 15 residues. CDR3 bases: TGTGCCAGCAGCCGTACAGGGGGAGGAACCGGGGAGCTGTTTTTT. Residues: CASSRTGGGTGELFF.

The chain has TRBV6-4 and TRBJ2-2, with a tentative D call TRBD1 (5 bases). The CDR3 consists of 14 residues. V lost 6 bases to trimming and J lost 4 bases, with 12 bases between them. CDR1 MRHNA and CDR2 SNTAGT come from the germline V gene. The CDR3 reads CASRARTTTGELFF. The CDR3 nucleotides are TGTGCCAGCAGAGCTCGGACAACCACCGGGGAGCTGTTTTTT.

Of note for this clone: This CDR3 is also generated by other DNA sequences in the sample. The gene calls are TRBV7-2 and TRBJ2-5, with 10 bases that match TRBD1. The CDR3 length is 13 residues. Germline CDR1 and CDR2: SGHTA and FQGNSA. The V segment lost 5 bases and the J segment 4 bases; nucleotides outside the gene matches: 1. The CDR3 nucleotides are TGTGCCAGCAGCCGGGACAGGGGAGAGACCCAGTACTTC. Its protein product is CASSRDRGETQYF. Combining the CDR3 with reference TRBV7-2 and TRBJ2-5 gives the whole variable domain GAGVSQSPSNKVTEKGKDVELRCDPISGHTALYWYRQSLGQGLEFLIYFQGNSAPDKSGLPSDRFSAERTGGSVSTLTIQRTQQEDSAVYLCASSRDRGETQYFGPGTRLLVL.

The CDR3 spells CASSLADGVSTDTQYF. CDR3 in DNA: TGCGCCAGCAGCTTGGCCGACGGGGTAAGCACAGATACGCAGTATTTT. V and J are TRBV5-1 and TRBJ2-3; a weak D match, TRBD2 (5 bases). This CDR3 comprises 16 residues. Per germline, CDR1 SGHRS and CDR2 YFSETQ. The V end lost 0 bases, the J end lost 0 bases, and 11 bases lay between the germline ends.

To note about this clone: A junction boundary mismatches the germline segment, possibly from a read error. This CDR3 reads CASSGTARMVF. CDR3 DNA sequence: TGTGCCAGCAGTGGGACAGCTCGGATGGTCTTC. This sequence joins TRBV6-4 and TRBJ2-1, with TRBD1 as a possible D gene (6 bases). The CDR3 is made up of 11 amino acids. CDR1 and CDR2 (germline): MRHNA, SNTAGT.

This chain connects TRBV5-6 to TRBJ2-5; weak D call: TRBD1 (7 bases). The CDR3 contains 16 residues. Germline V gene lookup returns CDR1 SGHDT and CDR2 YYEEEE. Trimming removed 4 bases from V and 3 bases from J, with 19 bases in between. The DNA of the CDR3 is TGTGCCAGCAGCCGACGTCTTGGGGGGACAGAAGAGACCCAGTACTTC. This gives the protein CASSRRLGGTEETQYF.

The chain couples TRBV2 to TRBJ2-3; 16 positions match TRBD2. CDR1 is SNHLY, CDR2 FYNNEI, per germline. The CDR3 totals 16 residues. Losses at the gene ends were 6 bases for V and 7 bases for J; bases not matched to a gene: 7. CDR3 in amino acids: CASRGLAGGRTNTQYF. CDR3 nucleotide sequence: TGTGCCAGCAGGGGACTAGCGGGGGGGAGAACGAATACGCAGTATTTT. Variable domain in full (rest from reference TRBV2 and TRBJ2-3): EPEVTQTPSHQVTQMGQEVILRCVPISNHLYFYWYRQILGQKVEFLVSFYNNEISEKSEIFDDQFSVERPDGSNFTLKIRSTKLEDSAMYFCASRGLAGGRTNTQYFGPGTRLTVL.

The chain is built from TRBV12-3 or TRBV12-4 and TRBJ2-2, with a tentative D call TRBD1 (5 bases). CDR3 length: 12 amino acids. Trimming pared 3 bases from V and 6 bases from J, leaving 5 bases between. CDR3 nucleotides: TGTGCCAGCAGTTTCAGGGCCGGGGAGCTGTTTTTT. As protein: CASSFRAGELFF.

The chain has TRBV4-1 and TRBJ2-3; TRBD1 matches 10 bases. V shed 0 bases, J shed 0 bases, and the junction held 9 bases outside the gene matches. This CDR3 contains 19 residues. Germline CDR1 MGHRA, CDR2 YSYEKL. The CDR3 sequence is CASSQEGGQGLSSTDTQYF. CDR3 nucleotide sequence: TGCGCCAGCAGCCAAGAGGGGGGACAGGGGTTAAGTAGCACAGATACGCAGTATTTT.

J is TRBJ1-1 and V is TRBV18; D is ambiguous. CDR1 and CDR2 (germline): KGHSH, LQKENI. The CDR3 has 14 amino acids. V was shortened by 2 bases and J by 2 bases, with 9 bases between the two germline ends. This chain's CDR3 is CASSPWTVNTEAFF. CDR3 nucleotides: TGTGCCAGCTCACCATGGACTGTAAACACTGAAGCTTTCTTT.

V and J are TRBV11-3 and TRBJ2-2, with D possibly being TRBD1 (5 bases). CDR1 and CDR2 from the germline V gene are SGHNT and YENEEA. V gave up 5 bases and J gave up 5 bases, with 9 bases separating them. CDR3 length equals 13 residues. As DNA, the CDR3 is TGTGCCAGCAGCGGTCCAGGGACCGGGGAGCTGTTTTTT. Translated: CASSGPGTGELFF.

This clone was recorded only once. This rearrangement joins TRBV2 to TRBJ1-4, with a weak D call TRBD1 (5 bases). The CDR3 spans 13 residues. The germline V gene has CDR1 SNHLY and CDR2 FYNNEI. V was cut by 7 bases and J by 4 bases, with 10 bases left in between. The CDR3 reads CASIGQGNEKLFF. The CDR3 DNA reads TGTGCCAGCATAGGGCAGGGTAATGAAAAACTGTTTTTT. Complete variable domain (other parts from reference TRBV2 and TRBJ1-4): EPEVTQTPSHQVTQMGQEVILRCVPISNHLYFYWYRQILGQKVEFLVSFYNNEISEKSEIFDDQFSVERPDGSNFTLKIRSTKLEDSAMYFCASIGQGNEKLFFGSGTQLSVL.